These 23 T cell receptor beta chains came from one sample sequenced in a study of cytomegalovirus exposure and HLA in healthy donors. The PCR used 60 Vbeta and 13 Jbeta primers. Libraries were prepared by immunoSEQ multiplex PCR; TCRdb keeps only in-frame clonotypes and omits some of them. The table has around 180,000 clones, over 70% seen once. The sample consisted of PBMCs. These receptors were obtained from a woman in her 50s in good health and CMV-seronegative.

The rearrangement links TRBV11-1 to TRBJ2-7; no clear D gene. Germline V gene data show CDR1 as SGHAT and CDR2 as FQDESV (reference sequence). The CDR3 extends over 14 amino acids. V shed 1 base and J shed 0 bases, with 7 bases lying between them. CDR3 sequence reads: CASSLDPSSYEQYF. DNA for the CDR3: TGTGCCAGCAGCTTAGACCCGAGCTCCTACGAGCAGTACTTC.

The chain uses TRBV11-2 and TRBJ2-3; tentative D call: TRBD2 (6 bases). V was clipped by 5 bases and J by 1 base, with 13 bases between them. CDR3 length: 15 amino acids. Germline V gives CDR1 SGHAT, CDR2 FQNNGV. The CDR3 loop reads CASSPRGSGTDTQYF. The DNA for the CDR3 is TGTGCCAGCAGCCCCCGGGGGAGCGGCACAGATACGCAGTATTTT.

The chain carries TRBV30 and TRBJ2-1; TRBD2 matches at 7 bases. V lost 5 bases, J lost 7 bases, and 11 bases stayed unmatched. This CDR3 spans 14 amino acids. Germline assignment: CDR1 GTSNPN and CDR2 SVGIG (reference sequence). CDR3 DNA sequence: TGTGCCTGGGGCTTGGGGGAGGGCGGGAATGAGCAGTTCTTC. Its translation: CAWGLGEGGNEQFF.

This clone was seen a handful of times. This chain connects TRBV4-1 to TRBJ1-1, with D uncertain. V lost 2 bases to trimming and J lost 1 base, with 11 bases between them. CDR3 length: 15 amino acids. CDR1 is MGHRA and CDR2 is YSYEKL in the germline V gene. The CDR3 is CASSQPGSPNTEAFF. The CDR3 region has the DNA TGCGCCAGCAGCCAACCCGGGAGCCCGAACACTGAAGCTTTCTTT.

The rearrangement links TRBV7-9 to TRBJ2-1; 10 positions match TRBD2. CDR3 length equals 16 residues. The junction had 8 bases not matched to a gene; V was cut back by 5 bases and J by 4 bases. From germline, CDR1 is SEHNR and CDR2 FQNEAQ (reference sequence). CDR3 sequence: CASSPELAGLYNEQFF. DNA for the CDR3: TGTGCCAGCAGCCCCGAACTAGCGGGGTTGTACAATGAGCAGTTCTTC.

This clone has more than one count but fewer than ten. The rearrangement links TRBV6-5 to TRBJ1-6; D gene unclear. CDR1 and CDR2 from the germline V gene are MNHEY and SVGAGI. The CDR3 covers 15 residues. The V and J ends lost 6 bases and 10 bases respectively, with 19 bases between them. CDR3 nucleotides: TGTGCCAGCAGCGCAGACTGGAGCGGTGTCTCACCCCTCCACTTT. It codes for CASSADWSGVSPLHF.

V is TRBV4-1 and J is TRBJ1-3, with D possibly matching TRBD1 (5 bases). This CDR3 comprises 15 residues. Looked up from germline, CDR1 is MGHRA and CDR2 is YSYEKL. Trimming stripped 7 bases from V and 2 bases from J, with 15 bases between. The chain's CDR3 is CASTDYDSPGNTIYF. The CDR3 DNA reads as TGCGCCAGCACGGACTATGACAGCCCTGGAAACACCATATATTTT.

The chain combines TRBV28 with TRBJ2-2; TRBD2 agrees at 8 bases. Trimming removed 9 bases from V and 1 base from J; junction bases left unmatched: 10. Germline values: CDR1 MDHEN, CDR2 SYDVKM. CDR3 size: 16 residues. This CDR3 reads CASQIPRGGNTGELFF. CDR3 coding DNA: TGTGCCAGTCAAATTCCCCGGGGGGGGAACACCGGGGAGCTGTTTTTT.

CDR3 sequence (DNA): TGCGCCAGCAGCCGGGTCGACACCCTGTCGCGGGCGATTTCACCCCTCCACTTT. Amino acids: CASSRVDTLSRAISPLHF. The chain has TRBV4-1 and TRBJ1-6; unclear D gene. V dropped 4 bases and J dropped 9 bases, with 25 bases sitting between them. The CDR3 has 18 amino acids. The germline V gene has CDR1 MGHRA and CDR2 YSYEKL.

The V gene is TRBV5-4, the J gene TRBJ2-3, with 12 bases aligning to TRBD2. There are 19 residues in the CDR3. Germline CDR1 is SGHNT and CDR2 is YYREEE (reference sequence). V dropped 0 bases and J dropped 2; count of bases not matched to a gene: 10. The CDR3 loop reads CASSLDPSGGAGDTDTQYF. The CDR3 coding sequence is TGTGCCAGCAGCTTGGATCCTAGCGGGGGGGCCGGTGACACAGATACGCAGTATTTT.

This rearrangement joins TRBV7-9 to TRBJ2-7; unclear D gene. The V end lost 3 bases, the J end lost 4 bases, and 4 bases lay between the germline ends. The V gene's germline CDR1 is SEHNR and CDR2 FQNEAQ (reference sequence). This CDR3 is built from 11 residues. CDR3 in amino acids: CASSLQYEQYF. As DNA, the CDR3 is TGTGCCAGCAGCTTGCAGTACGAGCAGTACTTC.

This chain links TRBV5-6 with TRBJ1-1; D is unclear. The CDR3 has 15 amino acids. With 1 base removed from V and 0 bases from J, the gap between germline ends came to 10 bases. The germline CDR1 and CDR2 sequences are SGHDT and YYEEEE. The CDR3 region has the DNA TGTGCCAGCAGCTTGTTGCGAGCCTTGAACACTGAAGCTTTCTTT. Translated, it gives CASSLLRALNTEAFF.

The chain joins TRBV2 to TRBJ2-3; TRBD2 agrees at 7 bases. V lost 9 bases, J lost 0 bases, and 6 bases stayed unmatched. The CDR3 consists of 14 residues. CDR1 is SNHLY, CDR2 FYNNEI, per germline. The CDR3 loop reads CASGGLDSTDTQYF. For the CDR3, the DNA is TGTGCCAGTGGAGGACTAGACAGCACAGATACGCAGTATTTT.

The V call is TRBV2, the J call TRBJ2-7, with 10 positions matching TRBD2. In germline, CDR1 is SNHLY, CDR2 FYNNEI. With 4 bases clipped from V and 11 bases from J, the junction kept 14 bases outside the gene matches. This CDR3 region has 15 residues. CDR3 sequence reads: CASSGSGSGRAGEYF. CDR3 in DNA: TGTGCCAGCAGTGGGAGTGGAAGCGGGAGGGCCGGGGAGTACTTC.

V and J are TRBV6-1 and TRBJ2-7; 10 bases are shared with TRBD1. CDR1 is MNHNS and CDR2 is SASEGT in the germline V gene. The CDR3 sequence is 15 residues long. V gave up 1 base and J gave up 0 bases; unmatched junction bases: 0. CDR3 bases: TGTGCCAGCAGTGAAGGGACAGGGGGCTCCTACGAGCAGTACTTC. Its protein is CASSEGTGGSYEQYF.

This clone has a handful of counts. The gene calls are TRBV9 and TRBJ1-5; D might be TRBD1 (5 bases). Between the trimmed V and J ends, which lost 4 bases and 6 bases, there was a span of 17 bases. Looked up from germline, CDR1 is SGDLS and CDR2 is YYNGEE. This CDR3 comprises 15 residues. CDR3 protein: CASSLGGQGGQPQHF. The CDR3 nucleotides read TGTGCCAGCAGCCTCGGTGGGCAGGGAGGTCAGCCCCAGCATTTT.

V and J are TRBV18 and TRBJ2-5; D ambiguous. The DNA end favors TRBJ2-7, so the J call may be wrong. This CDR3 has 13 residues. In germline, CDR1 is KGHSH, CDR2 LQKENI. CDR3 residues: CASSPGSNYEQYF. The CDR3 nucleotides are TGTGCCAGCTCACCAGGCAGTAACTACGAGCAGTACTTC.

The genes are TRBV6-1 and TRBJ2-7; no firm D call. This CDR3 region has 11 residues. The ends were cut back, 8 bases at V and 4 bases at J, with 9 bases in the middle. Germline V gene lookup returns CDR1 MNHNS and CDR2 SASEGT. The DNA for the CDR3 is TGTGCCAGCCGCGGATATTACGAGCAGTACTTC. Encoded protein: CASRGYYEQYF.

V and J are TRBV2 and TRBJ2-7; no reliable D call. Between the trimmed V and J ends, which lost 6 bases and 2 bases, there was a span of 5 bases. Germline V lookup: CDR1 SNHLY, CDR2 FYNNEI. The CDR3 has 11 amino acids. The chain's CDR3 is CASSTTYEQYF. The CDR3 DNA sequence: TGTGCCAGCAGCACTACCTACGAGCAGTACTTC.

This chain joins TRBV18 and TRBJ2-7; TRBD2 is a possible D gene (5 bases). The length of the CDR3 is 14 residues. Germline assignment: CDR1 KGHSH and CDR2 LQKENI. The V end was cut by 5 bases, the J end by 2 bases, with 13 bases between. The CDR3: CASSERRLTYEQYF. The CDR3 coding sequence is TGTGCCAGCTCAGAGCGGCGGTTGACCTACGAGCAGTACTTC.

The chain has TRBV6-5 and TRBJ1-1, with D tentatively TRBD1 (6 bases). Trimming removed 4 bases at V and 4 bases at J, with 16 bases between. Germline assignment: CDR1 MNHEY and CDR2 SVGAGI. The CDR3 is 15 amino acids. CDR3 nucleotides: TGTGCCAGCAGTTGGACAGCGGGGGTGGGCACTGAAGCTTTCTTT. Protein: CASSWTAGVGTEAFF.

The rearrangement uses TRBV30 and TRBJ2-7, with TRBD1 matching over 7 bases. CDR3 length: 14 residues. V lost 0 bases, J lost 6 bases, and 8 bases stayed unmatched. Germline CDR1 is GTSNPN and CDR2 is SVGIG (reference sequence). CDR3 amino acids: CAWSVQTGWIEQYF. DNA of the CDR3: TGTGCCTGGAGTGTCCAGACAGGGTGGATCGAGCAGTACTTC.

This rearrangement joins TRBV2 to TRBJ2-1; 10 positions match TRBD2. CDR3 length: 12 residues. The germline gives CDR1 SNHLY, CDR2 FYNNEI. The V gene end was trimmed by 7 bases and the J gene end by 9 bases; junction bases not matched to a gene: 3. CDR3 nucleotides: TGTGCCAGCACGACTAGCGGGTTTGAGCAGTTCTTC. It encodes CASTTSGFEQFF.